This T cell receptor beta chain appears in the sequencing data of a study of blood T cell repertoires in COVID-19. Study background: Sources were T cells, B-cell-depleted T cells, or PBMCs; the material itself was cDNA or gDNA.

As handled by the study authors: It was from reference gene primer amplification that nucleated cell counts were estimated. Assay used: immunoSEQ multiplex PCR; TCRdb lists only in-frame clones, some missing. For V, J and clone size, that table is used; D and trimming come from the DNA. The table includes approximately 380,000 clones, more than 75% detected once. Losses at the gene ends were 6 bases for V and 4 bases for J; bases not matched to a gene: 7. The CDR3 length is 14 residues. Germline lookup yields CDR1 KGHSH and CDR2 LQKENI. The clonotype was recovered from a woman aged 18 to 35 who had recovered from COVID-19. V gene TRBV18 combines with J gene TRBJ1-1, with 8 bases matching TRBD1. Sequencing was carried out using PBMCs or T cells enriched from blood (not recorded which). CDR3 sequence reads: CASSPGGAGTEAFF. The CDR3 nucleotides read TGTGCCAGCTCCCCAGGGGGCGCGGGCACTGAAGCTTTCTTT.